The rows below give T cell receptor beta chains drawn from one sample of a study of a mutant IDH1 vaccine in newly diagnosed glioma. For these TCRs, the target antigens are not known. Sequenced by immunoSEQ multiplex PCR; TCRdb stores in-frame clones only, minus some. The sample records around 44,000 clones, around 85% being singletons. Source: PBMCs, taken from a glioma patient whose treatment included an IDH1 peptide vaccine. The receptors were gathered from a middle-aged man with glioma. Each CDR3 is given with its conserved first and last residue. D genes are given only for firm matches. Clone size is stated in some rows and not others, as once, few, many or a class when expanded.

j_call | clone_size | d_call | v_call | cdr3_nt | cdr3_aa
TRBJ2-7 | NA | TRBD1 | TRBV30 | TGTGCCTGGAGTCCGACAGGGTATGGGGACGAGCAGTACTTC | CAWSPTGYGDEQYF
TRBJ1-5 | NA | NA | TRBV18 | TGTGCCAGCTCACCAAATAGTTATAGCAATCAGCCCCAGCATTTT | CASSPNSYSNQPQHF
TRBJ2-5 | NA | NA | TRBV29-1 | TGCAGCGTTGATAGAAGGGGCGGCGGCGAGACCCAGTACTTC | CSVDRRGGGETQYF
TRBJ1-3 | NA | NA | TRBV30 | TGTGCCTGGAACCCGGTTGTCGGAAACACCATATATTTT | CAWNPVVGNTIYF
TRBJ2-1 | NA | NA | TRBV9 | TGTGCCAGCAGGGTCCCCCGGCGGGGTGAGCAGTTCTTC | CASRVPRRGEQFF
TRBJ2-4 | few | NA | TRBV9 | TGTGCCAGCAGCGTAGATGTAGCCAAAAACATTCAGTACTTC | CASSVDVAKNIQYF
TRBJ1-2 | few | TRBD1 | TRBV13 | TGTGCCAGCAGCTTAAGACAGGGTAATGGCTACACCTTC | CASSLRQGNGYTF
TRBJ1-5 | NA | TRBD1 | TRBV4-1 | TGCGCCAGCAGCCAGGAGATGACAGGGTCGGCCCCGAGGCCCCAGCATTTT | CASSQEMTGSAPRPQHF
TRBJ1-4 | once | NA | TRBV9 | TGTGCCAGCAGCGTAGACAGGCGGGAGTCAACTAATGAAAAACTGTTTTTT | CASSVDRRESTNEKLFF
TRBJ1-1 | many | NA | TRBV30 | TGTGCCTGGGGGAGGGGCAAGGAAGCTTTCTTT | CAWGRGKEAFF
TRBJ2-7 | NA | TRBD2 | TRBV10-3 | TGTGCCATCAGACAAGGGCTAGCGGGGGGTACCTACGAGCAGTACTTC | CAIRQGLAGGTYEQYF
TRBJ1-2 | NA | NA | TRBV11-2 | TGTGCCAGCAGCTTCGCCGGACTGAACTATGGCTACACCTTC | CASSFAGLNYGYTF
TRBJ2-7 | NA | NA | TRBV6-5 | TGTGCCAGCGGGGCAGGCCCCTACGAGCAGTACTTC | CASGAGPYEQYF
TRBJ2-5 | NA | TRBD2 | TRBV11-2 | TGTGCCAGCAGCGCTGGGACTAGCGGGGGGCAGTACCAAGAGACCCAGTACTTC | CASSAGTSGGQYQETQYF
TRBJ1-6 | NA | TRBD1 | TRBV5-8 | TGTGCCGGAGGTGGGGACAGGGAGGGTTCACCCCTCCACTTT | CAGGGDREGSPLHF
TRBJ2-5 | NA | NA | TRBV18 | TGTGCCAGCTCACCCGGCAGGGGTGGAGAGACCCAGTACTTC | CASSPGRGGETQYF
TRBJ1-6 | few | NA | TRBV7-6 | TGTGCCAGCAGCTTAGAATCAGGGGCCCGAGCTAATTCACCCCTCCACTTT | CASSLESGARANSPLHF
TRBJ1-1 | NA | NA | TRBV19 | TGTGCCAGTAGTTTCGACCGGCTGAACACTGAAGCTTTCTTT | CASSFDRLNTEAFF
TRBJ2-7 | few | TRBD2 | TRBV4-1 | TGCGCCAGCAGCCCGGACCCGACTAGCGGGGGGGCCTACGAGCAGTACTTC | CASSPDPTSGGAYEQYF
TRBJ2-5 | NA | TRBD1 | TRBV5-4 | TGTGCCAGCAGCGCCACAGGGGGCGGGGAGACCCAGTACTTC | CASSATGGGETQYF
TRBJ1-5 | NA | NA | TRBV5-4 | TGTGCCAGCAGCTTCGGGTCGGATCAGCCCCAGCATTTT | CASSFGSDQPQHF
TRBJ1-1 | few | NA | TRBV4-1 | TGCGCCAGCAGCCGAGAGACGTCGCGGCCCGAAGCTTTCTTT | CASSRETSRPEAFF
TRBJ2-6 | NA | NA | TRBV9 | TGTGCCAGCAGCCGACTAGGAGCAGGGGCTTCGGCTGGGGCCAACGTCCTGACTTTC | CASSRLGAGASAGANVLTF
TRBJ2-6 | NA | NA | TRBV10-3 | TGTGCCATCAGTGAGTCCGGACCAACGGTTTCTGGGGCCAACGTCCTGACTTTC | CAISESGPTVSGANVLTF
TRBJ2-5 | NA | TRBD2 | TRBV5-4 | TGTGCCAGCAGCTTGGCGGGCGGGGGAGTAGAGACCCAGTACTTC | CASSLAGGGVETQYF
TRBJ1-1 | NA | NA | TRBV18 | TGTGCCAGCTCACCAACCCATCGGGAGGGAAACACTGAAGCTTTCTTT | CASSPTHREGNTEAFF
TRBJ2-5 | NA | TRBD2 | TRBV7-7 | TGTGCCAGCAGCTTAGAGCGGGACTCAGAGACCCAGTACTTC | CASSLERDSETQYF
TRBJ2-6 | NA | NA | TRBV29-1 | TGCAGCGTTGAACTTACCTCTGGGGCCAACGTCCTGACTTTC | CSVELTSGANVLTF
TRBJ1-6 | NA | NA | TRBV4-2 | TGTGCCAGCAGCCAGTACGAAGGGGACGGCTCCTATAATTCACCCCTCCACTTT | CASSQYEGDGSYNSPLHF
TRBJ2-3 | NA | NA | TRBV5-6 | TGTGCCAGCAGGGACAGTATCACAGATACGCAGTATTTT | CASRDSITDTQYF
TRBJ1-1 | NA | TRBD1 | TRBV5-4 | TGTGCCAGCAGCCCCTGGACAGGATTGAACACTGAAGCTTTCTTT | CASSPWTGLNTEAFF
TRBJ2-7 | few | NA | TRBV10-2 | TGCGCCAGCAGTGAAGGCTTCTCCTACGAGCAGTACTTC | CASSEGFSYEQYF
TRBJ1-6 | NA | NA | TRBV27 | TGTGCCAGCAGTTTCTTAAGGTCGCCTTACTCCTATAATTCACCCCTCCACTTT | CASSFLRSPYSYNSPLHF
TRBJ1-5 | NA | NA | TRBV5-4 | TGTGCCAGCAGCTTGTCAGGGGGCAATCAGCCCCAGCATTTT | CASSLSGGNQPQHF
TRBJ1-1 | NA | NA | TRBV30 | TGTGCCTGGAGTGAGTCTAGGCCTCTGGGAAACACTGAAGCTTTCTTT | CAWSESRPLGNTEAFF
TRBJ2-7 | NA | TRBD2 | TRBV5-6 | TGTGCCAGCAGTCCCGGGCGGGGGTACTACGAGCAGTACTTC | CASSPGRGYYEQYF
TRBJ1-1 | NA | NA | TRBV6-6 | TGTGCCAGCAGTCCCCTGGTGGGGCGAAGGAACACTGAAGCTTTCTTT | CASSPLVGRRNTEAFF